Listed here is a single T cell receptor beta chain. No antigen is known for it. V shed 3 bases and J shed 5 bases, with 14 bases lying between them. The V gene's germline CDR1 is SGHDT and CDR2 YYEEEE. The CDR3 runs to 15 residues. CD45RO-negative, CCR7-positively selected cells formed the naive CD8 fraction, excluding terminally differentiated effector memory CD45RA+ cells. Profiled with immunoSEQ multiplex PCR; TCRdb holds only in-frame clones, not every one. The sample gives roughly 1,800,000 clones, about 95% of which show up once; 1% to 1.5% is in the top ten. The data stem from a study of shared clonotypes between healthy human individuals. Overall study: CD4 naive and memory got three plates each, CD8 naive two, CD8 memory one.

Broader study findings: Despite large depth, rarefaction showed incomplete sorted-subset sequencing. The donor pool, a small one, limited the genetic and exposure-history diversity represented. Clonotype sharing levels among donors were expected to vary with sequencing depth.

The clonotype originates from a man younger than 30 in good health. The specimen was naive CD8+ T cells sorted from blood. The J gene is TRBJ1-4, the V gene TRBV5-6; D gene uncertain. CDR3 sequence reads: CASSSPGSGNEKLFF. As DNA, the CDR3 is TGTGCCAGCAGCTCGCCGGGGTCAGGAAATGAAAAACTGTTTTTT.